A selection of T cell receptor beta chains follows, all from one sample in a study of OX40 agonist ivuxolimab in advanced cancers. Repertoires were generated with immunoSEQ multiplex PCR, while TCRdb's copy carries only in-frame clones and drops some. Counted here are roughly 35,000 clones, roughly 79% occurring once; the ten biggest clones make up roughly a fifth. Sequenced here: CD4+ or CD8+ T cells sorted from blood, sampled in a trial of the OX40 agonist ivuxolimab. These receptors originate from an adult with an advanced solid tumor such as melanoma, head and neck, liver or kidney cancer. Each CDR3 is given with its conserved first and last residue. A D gene is named only where the DNA matches it firmly. Expanded clones are given a class, and other clones once, few, many or no size at all.

d_call	v_call	j_call	cdr3_length	clone_size	cdr3_nt	cdr3_aa
.	TRBV7-2	TRBJ2-7	12	few	TGTGCCAGCAGCTTAATTGGCTACGAGCAGTACTTC	CASSLIGYEQYF
.	TRBV20-1	TRBJ1-1	11	.	TGCAGTGCTAGGGCGAACACTGAAGCTTTCTTT	CSARANTEAFF
.	TRBV15	TRBJ1-2	13	.	TGTGCCACCAGCAGGGACAGTAACTATGGCTACACCTTC	CATSRDSNYGYTF
TRBD2	TRBV7-2	TRBJ2-2	16	.	TGTGCCAGCAGCAGAGCTAGCGGGAGAGGCATGGAGGAGCTGTTTTTT	CASSRASGRGMEELFF
.	TRBV6-5	TRBJ1-4	14	once	TGTGCCAAGCGAGGGAGACAGAGGAATGAAAAACTGTTTTTT	CAKRGRQRNEKLFF
TRBD2	TRBV10-3	TRBJ2-3	14	.	TGTGCCATCAGTGGGGGGGGTAACACAGATACGCAGTATTTT	CAISGGGNTDTQYF
.	TRBV6-4	TRBJ2-3	12	.	TGTGCCAGCAGTGACCAGGGGAATACGCAGTATTTT	CASSDQGNTQYF
.	TRBV2	TRBJ2-7	14	.	TGTGCCAGCACCGAGGGCCGGGGCTCCTACGAGCAGTACTTC	CASTEGRGSYEQYF
.	TRBV4-2	TRBJ2-7	12	.	TGTGCCAGCAGCCAAGGTTATTACGAGCAGTACTTC	CASSQGYYEQYF
.	TRBV6-5	TRBJ1-2	15	.	TGTGCCAGCAGTTACTCCTCAGGATCTAACTATGGCTACACCTTC	CASSYSSGSNYGYTF
.	TRBV6-1	TRBJ1-6	14	few	TGTGCCAGCAGTCCCAGACAAACTACTTCACCCCTCCACTTT	CASSPRQTTSPLHF
.	TRBV4-3	TRBJ2-3	18	.	TGCGCCAGCAGCCTGACCTCTTTCTTCGGGACCCTCACAGATACGCAGTATTTT	CASSLTSFFGTLTDTQYF
TRBD1	TRBV19	TRBJ1-5	15	.	TGTGCCACCGGCGGGACAGGTTATAGCAATCAGCCCCAGCATTTT	CATGGTGYSNQPQHF
TRBD1	TRBV5-1	TRBJ1-1	14	medium-sized	TGCGCCAGCAGCTCAGGGGGCTCGAGATTTGAAGCTTTCTTT	CASSSGGSRFEAFF
.	TRBV7-2	TRBJ1-6	13	.	TGTGCCAGCAGCCCGCGACAGAATTCACCCCTCCACTTT	CASSPRQNSPLHF
TRBD1	TRBV30	TRBJ2-6	14	.	TGTGCCTGGGGGACAGGGTCTGGGGCCAACGTCCTGACTTTC	CAWGTGSGANVLTF
.	TRBV28	TRBJ1-1	15	.	TGTGCCAGCCTCCGCTATGGGCAGGGGAGGCCTGAAGCTTTCTTT	CASLRYGQGRPEAFF